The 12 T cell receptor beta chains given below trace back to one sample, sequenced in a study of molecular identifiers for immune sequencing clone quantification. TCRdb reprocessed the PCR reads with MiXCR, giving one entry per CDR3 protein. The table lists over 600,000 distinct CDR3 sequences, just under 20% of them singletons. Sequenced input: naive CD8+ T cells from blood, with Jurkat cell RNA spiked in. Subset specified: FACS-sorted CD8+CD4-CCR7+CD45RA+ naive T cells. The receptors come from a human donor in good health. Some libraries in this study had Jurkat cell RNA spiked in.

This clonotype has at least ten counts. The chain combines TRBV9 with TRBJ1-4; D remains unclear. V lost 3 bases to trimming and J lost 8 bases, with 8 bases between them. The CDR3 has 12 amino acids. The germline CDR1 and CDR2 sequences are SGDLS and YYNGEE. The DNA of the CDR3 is TGTGCCAGCAGCGATACTGAGGAAAAACTGTTTTTT. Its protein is CASSDTEEKLFF. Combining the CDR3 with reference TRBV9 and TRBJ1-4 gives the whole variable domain DSGVTQTPKHLITATGQRVTLRCSPRSGDLSVYWYQQSLDQGLQFLIQYYNGEERAKGNILERFSAQQFPDLHSELNLSSLELGDSALYFCASSDTEEKLFFGSGTQLSVL.

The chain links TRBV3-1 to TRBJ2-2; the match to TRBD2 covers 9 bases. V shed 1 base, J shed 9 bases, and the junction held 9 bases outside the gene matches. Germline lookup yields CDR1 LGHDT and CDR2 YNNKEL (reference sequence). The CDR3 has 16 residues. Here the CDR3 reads CASSQGASGAIRELFF. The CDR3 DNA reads TGTGCCAGCAGCCAAGGGGCTAGCGGGGCCATAAGGGAGCTGTTTTTT.

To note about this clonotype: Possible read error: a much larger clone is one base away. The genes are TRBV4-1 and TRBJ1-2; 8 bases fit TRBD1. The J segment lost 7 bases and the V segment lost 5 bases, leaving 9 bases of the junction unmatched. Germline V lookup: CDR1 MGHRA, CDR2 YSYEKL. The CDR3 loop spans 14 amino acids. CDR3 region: CASSLRQGASGYTF. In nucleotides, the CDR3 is TGCGCCAGCAGCTTGAGGCAGGGGGCCTCTGGCTACACCTTC.

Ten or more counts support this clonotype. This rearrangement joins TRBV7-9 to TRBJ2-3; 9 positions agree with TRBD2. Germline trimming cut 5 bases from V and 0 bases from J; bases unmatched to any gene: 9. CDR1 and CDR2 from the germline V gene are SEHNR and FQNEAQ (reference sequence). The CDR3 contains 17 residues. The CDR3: CASSPPAGGRSTDTQYF. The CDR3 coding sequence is TGTGCCAGCAGCCCCCCGGCGGGGGGGCGAAGCACAGATACGCAGTATTTT.

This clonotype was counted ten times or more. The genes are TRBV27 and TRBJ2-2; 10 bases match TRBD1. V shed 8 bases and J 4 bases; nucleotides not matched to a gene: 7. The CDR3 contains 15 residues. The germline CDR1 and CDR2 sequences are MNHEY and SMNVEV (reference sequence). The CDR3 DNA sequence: TGTGCCAGCCGACCGGGACAGGGGAGCACCGGGGAGCTGTTTTTT. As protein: CASRPGQGSTGELFF.

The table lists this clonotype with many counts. The CDR3 region is CAWRREQYF. The CDR3, as DNA: TGTGCCTGGCGGAGGGAGCAGTACTTC. The chain is built from TRBV19 and TRBJ2-7, with a possible D match to TRBD2 (5 bases). CDR1 and CDR2 from the germline V gene are LNHDA and SQIVND (reference sequence). The CDR3 is 9 amino acids. Trimming removed 11 bases at V and 7 bases at J, with 9 bases between.

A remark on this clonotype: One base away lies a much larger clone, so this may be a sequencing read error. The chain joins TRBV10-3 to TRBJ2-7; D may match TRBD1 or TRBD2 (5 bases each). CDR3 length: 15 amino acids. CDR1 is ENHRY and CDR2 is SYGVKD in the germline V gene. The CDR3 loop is CATRRDGYSSYEQHF. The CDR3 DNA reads TGTGCCACCCGAAGGGACGGATACAGCTCCTACGAGCAGCACTTC.

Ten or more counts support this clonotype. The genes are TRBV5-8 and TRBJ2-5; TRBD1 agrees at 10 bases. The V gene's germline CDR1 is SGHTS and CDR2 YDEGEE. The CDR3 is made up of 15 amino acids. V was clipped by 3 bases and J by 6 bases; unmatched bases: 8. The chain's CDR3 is CASSYRDRGKKTQYF. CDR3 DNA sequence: TGTGCCAGCAGCTACCGGGACAGGGGTAAGAAGACCCAGTACTTC. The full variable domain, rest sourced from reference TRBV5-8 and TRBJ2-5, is EAGVTQSPTHLIKTRGQQATLRCSPISGHTSVYWYQQALGLGLQFLLWYDEGEERNRGNFPPRFSGRQFPNYSSELNVNALELEDSALYLCASSYRDRGKKTQYFGPGTRLLVL.

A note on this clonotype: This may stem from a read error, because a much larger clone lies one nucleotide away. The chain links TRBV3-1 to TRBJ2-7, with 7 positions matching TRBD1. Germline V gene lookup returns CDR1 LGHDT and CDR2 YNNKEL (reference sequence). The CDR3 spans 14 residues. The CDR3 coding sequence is TGTGCCAGCAGTTTCTACGGGGACAGCTACGAGCAGTGCTTC. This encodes CASSFYGDSYEQCF.

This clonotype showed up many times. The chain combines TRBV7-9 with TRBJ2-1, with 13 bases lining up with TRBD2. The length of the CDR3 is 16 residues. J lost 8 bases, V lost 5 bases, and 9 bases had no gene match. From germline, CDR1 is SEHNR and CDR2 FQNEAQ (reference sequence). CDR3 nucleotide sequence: TGTGCCAGCAGCCAACCGACTAGCGGGAGGCCGGATGAGCAGTTCTTC. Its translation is CASSQPTSGRPDEQFF.

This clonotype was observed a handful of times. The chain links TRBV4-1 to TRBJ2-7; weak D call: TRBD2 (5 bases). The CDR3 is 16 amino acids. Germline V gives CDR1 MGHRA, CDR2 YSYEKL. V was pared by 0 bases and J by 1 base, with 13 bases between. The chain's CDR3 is CASSQELTGISYEQYF. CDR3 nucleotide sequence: TGCGCCAGCAGCCAAGAACTCACCGGGATTTCCTACGAGCAGTACTTC.

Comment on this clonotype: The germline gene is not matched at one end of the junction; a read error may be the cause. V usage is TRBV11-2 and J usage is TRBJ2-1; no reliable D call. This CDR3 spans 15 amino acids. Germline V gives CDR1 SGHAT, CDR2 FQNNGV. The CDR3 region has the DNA TGCGCCAGCTGCTTATATTTGAGCTCCTACAATGAGCAGTTCTTC. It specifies CASCLYLSSYNEQFF.